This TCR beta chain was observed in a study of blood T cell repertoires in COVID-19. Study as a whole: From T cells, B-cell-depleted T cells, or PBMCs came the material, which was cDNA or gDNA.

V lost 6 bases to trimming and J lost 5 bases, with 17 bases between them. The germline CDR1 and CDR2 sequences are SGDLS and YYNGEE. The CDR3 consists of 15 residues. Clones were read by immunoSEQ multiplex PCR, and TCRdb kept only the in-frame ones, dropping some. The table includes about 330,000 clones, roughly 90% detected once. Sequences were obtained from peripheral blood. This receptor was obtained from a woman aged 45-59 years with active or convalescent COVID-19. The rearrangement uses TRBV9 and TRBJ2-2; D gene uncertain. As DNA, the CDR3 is TGTGCCAGCACCCCGATGGGCTCATGGACCGGGGAGCTGTTTTTT. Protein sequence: CASTPMGSWTGELFF. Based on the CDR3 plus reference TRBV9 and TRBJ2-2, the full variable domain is DSGVTQTPKHLITATGQRVTLRCSPRSGDLSVYWYQQSLDQGLQFLIQYYNGEERAKGNILERFSAQQFPDLHSELNLSSLELGDSALYFCASTPMGSWTGELFFGEGSRLTVL.